The 6 T cell receptor beta chains below come from one sample, sequenced in a study of blood T cell repertoires in COVID-19. Sequencing used immunoSEQ multiplex PCR; TCRdb keeps in-frame clones, though not all of them. The repertoire holds under 150,000 clones, with approximately 83% as singletons. Sequencing input: peripheral blood. The receptors here all came from a man older than 75 with acute or convalescent COVID-19.

The gene calls are TRBV6-2 or TRBV6-3 and TRBJ2-7; the match to TRBD2 covers 10 bases. This CDR3 region has 14 residues. V gave up 6 bases and J gave up 2 bases; unmatched junction bases: 4. CDR1 MNHEY and CDR2 SVGEGT come from the germline V gene. The CDR3 DNA sequence: TGTGCCAGCAGCCTTGGGACTAGCGCCTACGAGCAGTACTTC. It codes for CASSLGTSAYEQYF.

This clone was detected a few times. The chain carries TRBV6-5 and TRBJ1-2; TRBD1 might be the D (6 bases). The V end lost 7 bases, the J end lost 7 bases, and 13 bases lay between the germline ends. The CDR3 length is 12 residues. CDR1 and CDR2 (germline): MNHEY, SVGAGI. The CDR3 loop is CASISGAAGYTF. CDR3 DNA: TGTGCCAGCATTTCAGGGGCTGCTGGCTACACCTTC.

This rearrangement joins TRBV6-5 to TRBJ1-5; no firm D call. This CDR3 spans 15 amino acids. Trimming left V 7 bases short and J 7 bases short, with 20 bases between. Germline loops: CDR1 MNHEY, CDR2 SVGAGI. Here the CDR3 DNA reads TGTGCCAGCACCCCGAATGGAGGACCGGACCAGCCCCAGCATTTT. Translating it yields CASTPNGGPDQPQHF.

This clone was observed once. The genes are TRBV2 and TRBJ1-1; D remains ambiguous. The CDR3 extends over 13 amino acids. V was pared by 7 bases and J by 4 bases, with 13 bases between. The germline V gene has CDR1 SNHLY and CDR2 FYNNEI. Here the CDR3 DNA reads TGTGCCAGCACCCTAGCAGCCGGCACTGAAGCTTTCTTT. Translated, it gives CASTLAAGTEAFF. Filled out from reference TRBV2 and TRBJ1-1, the complete variable domain reads EPEVTQTPSHQVTQMGQEVILRCVPISNHLYFYWYRQILGQKVEFLVSFYNNEISEKSEIFDDQFSVERPDGSNFTLKIRSTKLEDSAMYFCASTLAAGTEAFFGQGTRLTVV.

This chain joins TRBV27 and TRBJ1-2; TRBD1 agrees at 9 bases. CDR3 length: 16 amino acids. Germline lookup yields CDR1 MNHEY and CDR2 SMNVEV (reference sequence). Trimming cost V 2 bases and J 0 bases; bases outside gene matches: 4. CDR3 DNA sequence: TGTGCCAGCAGTTTAGGACAGGGGAATGCTAACTATGGCTACACCTTC. It codes for CASSLGQGNANYGYTF.

Concerning this clone: Other DNA sequences in this sample translate to the same CDR3. The chain is built from TRBV12-3 or TRBV12-4 and TRBJ1-5; D is unclear. The CDR3 contains 13 residues. V gave up 3 bases and J gave up 4 bases, with 7 bases separating them. The chain's CDR3 is CASSLGQNQPQHF. The DNA for the CDR3 is TGTGCCAGCAGTTTGGGCCAGAATCAGCCCCAGCATTTT.